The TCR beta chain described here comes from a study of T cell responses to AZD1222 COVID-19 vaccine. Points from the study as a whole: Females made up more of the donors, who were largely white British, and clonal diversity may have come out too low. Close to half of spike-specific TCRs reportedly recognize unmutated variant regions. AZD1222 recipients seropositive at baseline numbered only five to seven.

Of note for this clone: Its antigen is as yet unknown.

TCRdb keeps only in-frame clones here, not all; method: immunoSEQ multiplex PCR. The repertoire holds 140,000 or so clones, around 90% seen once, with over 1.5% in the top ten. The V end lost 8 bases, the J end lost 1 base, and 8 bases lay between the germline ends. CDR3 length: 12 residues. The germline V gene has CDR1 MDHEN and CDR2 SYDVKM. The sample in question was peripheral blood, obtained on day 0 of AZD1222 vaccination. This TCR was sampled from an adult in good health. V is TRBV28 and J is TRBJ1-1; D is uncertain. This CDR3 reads CASDNANTEAFF. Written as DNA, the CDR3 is TGTGCCAGCGACAACGCGAACACTGAAGCTTTCTTT.